This T cell receptor beta chain comes out of a study of blood T cell repertoires in COVID-19. The overall study: Sites across the United States, Italy and Spain contributed samples from acute and convalescent COVID-19.

As processed by the authors: It was from reference gene primer amplification that nucleated cell counts were estimated. Here immunoSEQ multiplex PCR was the method, and the copy in TCRdb shows in-frame clones only, minus some. The V and J calls and clone size are taken from that table; D and trimming were inferred from the DNA. In the table there are some 180,000 clones, 65% to 85% of which are singletons. The CDR3 loop spans 15 amino acids. Trimming took 0 bases from V and 8 from J, leaving 13 bases between them. Germline V gene sequence: CDR1 LGHNA, CDR2 YSLEER. Across about 22 US areas, participants ranged in age from about 18 to 100 years. Exposed participants came across a COVID-19 case within 2 weeks before study entry.

The chain employs TRBV4-3 and TRBJ1-4; the D gene is possibly TRBD1 (5 bases). The receptor was isolated from a woman aged 25 to 39 who had been exposed to COVID-19. Sequencing was done on a sample of PBMCs or T cells enriched from blood (not recorded which). The CDR3 protein is CASSQDSRGAEKLFF. For the CDR3, the DNA is TGCGCCAGCAGCCAAGACTCAAGGGGTGCGGAAAAACTGTTTTTT.